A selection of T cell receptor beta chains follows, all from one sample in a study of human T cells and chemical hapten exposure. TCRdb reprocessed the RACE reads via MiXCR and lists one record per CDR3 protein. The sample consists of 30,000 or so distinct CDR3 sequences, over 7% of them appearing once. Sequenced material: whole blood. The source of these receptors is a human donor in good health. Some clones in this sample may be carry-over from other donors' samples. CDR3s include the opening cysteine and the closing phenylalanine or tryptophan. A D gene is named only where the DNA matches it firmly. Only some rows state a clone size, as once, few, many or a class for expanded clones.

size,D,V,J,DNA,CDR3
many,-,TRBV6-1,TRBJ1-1,TGTGCCAGCAGTGGAGGGGAAAGGACTGAAGCTTTCTTT,CASSGGERTEAFF
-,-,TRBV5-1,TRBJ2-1,TGCGCCAGCAGCTTGGAAGGGTTTAATGAGCAGTTCTTC,CASSLEGFNEQFF
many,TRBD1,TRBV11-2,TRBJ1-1,TGTGCCAGCAGCTTAGGGACAGGCGGTCGGAACACTGAAGCTTTCTTT,CASSLGTGGRNTEAFF
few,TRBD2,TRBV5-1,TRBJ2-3,TGCGCCAGCAGCTTGGGACTAGCGGGAAGGTCAGATACGCAGTATTTT,CASSLGLAGRSDTQYF
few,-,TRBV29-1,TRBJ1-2,TGCAGCGCCCCTGACGAAACTCTTCAAGGCTACACCTTC,CSAPDETLQGYTF
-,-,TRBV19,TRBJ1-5,TGTGCCAGTAGCATGAATCTGTGGCAGCCCCAGCATTTT,CASSMNLWQPQHF
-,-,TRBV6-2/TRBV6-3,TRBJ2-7,TGTGCCAGCAGAGAGCCCTTACGGGGGAGAACCTACGAGCAGTACTTC,CASREPLRGRTYEQYF
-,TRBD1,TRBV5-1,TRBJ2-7,TGCGCCAGCAGCTTCAAGGGGACAGGGGCCTCTTACGAGCAGTACTTC,CASSFKGTGASYEQYF
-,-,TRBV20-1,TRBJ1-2,TGCAGTGCTAGAAGAGGACAGCACTATGGCGACACCTTC,CSARRGQHYGDTF
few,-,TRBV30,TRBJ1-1,TGTGCCTGGAGCCGACAAGTAGAAGCTTTCTTT,CAWSRQVEAFF
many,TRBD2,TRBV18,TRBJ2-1,TGTGCCAGCTCACCACTCCGGACTAGCGGCAGGGGCAATGAGCAGTTCTTC,CASSPLRTSGRGNEQFF
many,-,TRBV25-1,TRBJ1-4,TGTGCCAGCAGTGGCGTGGGTGAAAAACTGTTTTTT,CASSGVGEKLFF
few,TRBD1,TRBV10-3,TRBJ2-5,TGTGCCATCAGTAAGGACAGGGCCCTCGAGACCCAGTACTTC,CAISKDRALETQYF
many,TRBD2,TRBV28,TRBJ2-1,TGTGCCAGCCGGGGAAGCGGGAGAGGGGAGCAGTTCTTC,CASRGSGRGEQFF
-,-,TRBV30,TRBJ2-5,TGTGCCTGGCGTCCTATGGGGGGACAGGAGACCCAGTACTTC,CAWRPMGGQETQYF
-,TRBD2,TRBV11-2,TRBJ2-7,TGTGCCAGCAGCTTAGAGCTAGCGGGGGCGTACGAGCAGTACTTC,CASSLELAGAYEQYF
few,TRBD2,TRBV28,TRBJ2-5,TGTGCCAGCAGTTCCCTGACTAGCGGGGGGCGGGTGGAGACCCAGTACTTC,CASSSLTSGGRVETQYF
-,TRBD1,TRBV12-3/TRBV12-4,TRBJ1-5,TGTGCCAGCAGAGCTAGTGGACAGGGGAGGATTCAGCCCCAGCATTTT,CASRASGQGRIQPQHF
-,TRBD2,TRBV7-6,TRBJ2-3,TGTGCCAGCAGCCCTCCGGGACTAGCACTGGGGGGTACGCAGTATTTT,CASSPPGLALGGTQYF
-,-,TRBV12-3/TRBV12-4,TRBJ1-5,TGTGCCAGCAGCCTCGGAAATCAGCCCCAGCATTTT,CASSLGNQPQHF
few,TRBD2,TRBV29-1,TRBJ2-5,TGCAGCGTTGTGGAGCGGGGGGAGACCCAGTACTTC,CSVVERGETQYF
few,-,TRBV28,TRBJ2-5,TGTGCCAGCAGACGGGGGCCCCAAGAGACCCAGTACTTC,CASRRGPQETQYF
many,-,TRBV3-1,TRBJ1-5,TGTGCCAGCAGCCAGCAGGGGAATCAGCCCCAGCATTTT,CASSQQGNQPQHF
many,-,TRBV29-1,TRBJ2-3,TGCAGCTTTCAGCCGCAGGGGAAGAGTACAGATACGCAGTATTTT,CSFQPQGKSTDTQYF
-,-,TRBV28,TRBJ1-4,TGTGCCAGCAGCCCGGGGACTTTCGGGAGGGAAAAACTGTTTTTT,CASSPGTFGREKLFF
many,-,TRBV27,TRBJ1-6,TGTGCCAGCAGGACCGACAGATTCTCACCCCTCCACTTT,CASRTDRFSPLHF
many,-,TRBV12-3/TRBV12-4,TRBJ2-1,TGTGCCAGCAGTTTATCTCGGGGGTATGAGCAGTTCTTC,CASSLSRGYEQFF
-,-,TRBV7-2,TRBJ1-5,TGTGCCAGCTCTGGCGGGGGCTGGAGCAATCAGCCCCAGCATTTT,CASSGGGWSNQPQHF
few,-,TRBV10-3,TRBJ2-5,TGTGCCATCGGGGCCGACGGAGAAGAGACCCAGTACTTC,CAIGADGEETQYF
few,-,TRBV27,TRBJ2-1,TGTGCCAGCAGTTTGAGCAGGGGAAACAATGAGCAGTTCTTC,CASSLSRGNNEQFF
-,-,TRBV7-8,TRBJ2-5,TGTGCCAGCAGCTTAGAACAGGGGAGGCAAGAGACCCAGTACTTC,CASSLEQGRQETQYF
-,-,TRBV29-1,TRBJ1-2,TGCAGCGCCCCTCAGGACAGTTCGTTTGGCTACAACTTC,CSAPQDSSFGYNF
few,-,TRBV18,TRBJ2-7,TGTGCCAGCTCCGCGGACGGACTCTCCTACGAGCAGTACTTC,CASSADGLSYEQYF
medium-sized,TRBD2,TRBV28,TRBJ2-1,TGTGCCAGCAGACCACCTAGCGGGACTTACAATGAGCAGTTCTTC,CASRPPSGTYNEQFF
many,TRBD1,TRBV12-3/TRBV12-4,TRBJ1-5,TGTGCCAGCAGCCAGACTAGTGGACAGGGCAATCAGCCCCAGCATTTT,CASSQTSGQGNQPQHF
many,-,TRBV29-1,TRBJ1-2,TGCAGCGTGACTGGCTCAGAGCAGGCCTATGGCTACACCTTC,CSVTGSEQAYGYTF
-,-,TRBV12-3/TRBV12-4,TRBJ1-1,TGTGCCAGCACCCTGAGGACAGCCTGGCCCTCCACTGAAGCTTTCTTT,CASTLRTAWPSTEAFF
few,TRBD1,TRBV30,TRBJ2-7,TGTGCCTGGAGTCCCAGGGGGCCCCACGAGCAGTACTTC,CAWSPRGPHEQYF
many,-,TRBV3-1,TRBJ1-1,TGTGCCAGCAGCCAAGAAGTCTTAGGGGTGACTGAAGCTTTCTTT,CASSQEVLGVTEAFF